The text below deals with one TCR beta chain. The record originates from a study of B cell selection in AIRE deficiency. The repertoire was sequenced with immunoSEQ multiplex PCR; TCRdb's copy has only in-frame clones and lacks some. Among roughly 24,000 clones, approximately 96% were seen once, and the ten largest hold around 0.17%. The CDR3 length is 16 residues. The ends lost 5 bases at V and 2 bases at J; junction bases unmatched: 7. Germline assignment: CDR1 SEHNR and CDR2 FQNEAQ (reference sequence). CD4+CD127+ cells were sorted as the conventional CD4 T cells. This TCR was sampled from a human donor in good health. The sample was CD4+CD127+ conventional T cells sorted from PBMCs. The genes are TRBV7-9 and TRBJ2-2; 8 bases are shared with TRBD1. In DNA, the CDR3 is TGTGCCAGCAGCACGCAGGGGGCTACAAACACCGGGGAGCTGTTTTTT. This gives the protein CASSTQGATNTGELFF.